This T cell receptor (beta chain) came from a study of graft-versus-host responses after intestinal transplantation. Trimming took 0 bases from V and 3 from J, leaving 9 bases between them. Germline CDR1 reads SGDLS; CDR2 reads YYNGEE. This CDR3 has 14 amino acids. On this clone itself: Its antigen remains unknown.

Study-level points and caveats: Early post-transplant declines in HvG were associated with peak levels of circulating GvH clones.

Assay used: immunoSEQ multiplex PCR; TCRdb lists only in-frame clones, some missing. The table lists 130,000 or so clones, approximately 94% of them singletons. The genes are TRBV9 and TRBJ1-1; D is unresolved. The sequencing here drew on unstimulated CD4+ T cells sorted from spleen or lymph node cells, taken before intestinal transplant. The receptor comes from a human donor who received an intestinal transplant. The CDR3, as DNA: TGTGCCAGCAGCGTAGTTCTGGGTTACACTGAAGCTTTCTTT. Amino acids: CASSVVLGYTEAFF.